The rows below give T cell receptor beta chains drawn from one sample of a study of cytomegalovirus exposure and HLA in healthy donors. Profiled with immunoSEQ multiplex PCR; TCRdb holds only in-frame clones, not every one. This table holds approximately 100,000 clones, around 80% found once. Sequenced input: PBMCs. The source is a female donor in good health and CMV-seropositive. The CDR3 runs from the conserved cysteine through the conserved F or W. A D gene is named only where the DNA matches it firmly. A clone size is listed for some rows: how often the clone was seen (once, few, many), or a class if it is expanded.

J gene | D gene | clone size | V gene | CDR3 length | CDR3 protein | CDR3 DNA
TRBJ2-4 | TRBD2 | . | TRBV5-4 | 15 | CASSLVAGGPSSQYF | TGTGCCAGCAGCTTGGTTGCGGGGGGGCCCAGCAGTCAGTACTTC
TRBJ1-2 | . | . | TRBV14 | 15 | CASSQGLPQGHGYTF | TGTGCCAGCAGCCAAGGACTTCCTCAGGGGCATGGCTACACCTTC
TRBJ2-1 | . | . | TRBV7-2 | 13 | CASSFGRTDEQFF | TGTGCCAGCAGCTTTGGACGGACAGATGAGCAGTTCTTC
TRBJ2-1 | . | . | TRBV5-4 | 14 | CASSLGERYNEQFF | TGTGCCAGCAGCTTGGGTGAGCGGTACAATGAGCAGTTCTTC
TRBJ2-7 | . | once | TRBV4-3 | 14 | CASSQRQGPYEQYF | TGCGCCAGCAGCCAACGGCAGGGCCCATACGAGCAGTACTTC
TRBJ2-2 | . | . | TRBV6-1 | 15 | CATASGAKGTGELFF | TGTGCCACCGCATCTGGGGCGAAGGGCACCGGGGAGCTGTTTTTT
TRBJ1-2 | . | few | TRBV7-9 | 14 | CASSLADPRHGYTF | TGTGCCAGCAGCTTAGCAGACCCGAGGCATGGCTACACCTTC
TRBJ2-7 | . | . | TRBV30 | 13 | CAWSGRAGYEQYF | TGTGCCTGGAGCGGCAGGGCCGGGTACGAGCAGTACTTC
TRBJ1-1 | . | few | TRBV6-1 | 12 | CASGLPHTEAFF | TGTGCCAGCGGCCTCCCTCACACTGAAGCTTTCTTT
TRBJ1-6 | TRBD1 | . | TRBV6-5 | 15 | CASSSRGQYNSPLHF | TGTGCCAGCAGCTCAAGGGGGCAATATAATTCACCCCTCCACTTT
TRBJ1-2 | . | . | TRBV10-3 | 14 | CAISEAGGADGYTF | TGTGCCATCAGTGAGGCGGGAGGGGCCGATGGCTACACCTTC
TRBJ1-6 | . | . | TRBV9 | 15 | CASSVLGDTNSPLHF | TGTGCCAGCAGCGTACTGGGAGACACTAATTCACCCCTCCACTTT
TRBJ1-1 | . | . | TRBV7-2 | 16 | CASSLAGRTTNTEAFF | TGTGCCAGCAGCTTAGCGGGACGGACTACGAACACTGAAGCTTTCTTT
TRBJ2-6 | . | . | TRBV18 | 15 | CASSGARAGANVLTF | TGTGCCAGCTCGGGGGCCAGGGCTGGGGCCAACGTCCTGACTTTC
TRBJ1-5 | TRBD1 | few | TRBV18 | 16 | CASSPQGQGLNQPQHF | TGTGCCAGCTCACCACAAGGACAGGGACTCAATCAGCCCCAGCATTTT
TRBJ2-3 | TRBD1 | . | TRBV27 | 21 | CASSFTLGPTGGAGITDTQYF | TGTGCCAGCAGTTTTACCTTGGGTCCAACAGGGGGCGCGGGTATTACAGATACGCAGTATTTT
TRBJ2-1 | . | . | TRBV11-2 | 14 | CASRVGRRNNEQFF | TGTGCCAGCAGGGTGGGGCGGCGTAACAATGAGCAGTTCTTC
TRBJ1-2 | . | . | TRBV5-6 | 15 | CASSLDRGGNYGYTF | TGTGCCAGCAGCTTGGATAGGGGGGGTAACTATGGCTACACCTTC
TRBJ1-2 | . | . | TRBV11-2 | 15 | CASSLDQGNFYGYTF | TGTGCCAGCAGCTTAGATCAGGGCAATTTCTATGGCTACACCTTC
TRBJ2-2 | TRBD2 | . | TRBV6-5 | 14 | CASSGSGRTGELFF | TGTGCCAGCAGCGGGAGCGGGAGAACCGGGGAGCTGTTTTTT
TRBJ1-3 | TRBD1 | few | TRBV14 | 17 | CASSHRRGNPSGNTIYF | TGTGCCAGCAGCCATCGCAGGGGGAACCCCTCTGGAAACACCATATATTTT
TRBJ2-1 | TRBD1 | . | TRBV18 | 14 | CASSPSGQGNEQFF | TGTGCCAGCTCACCCTCCGGACAGGGCAATGAGCAGTTCTTC
TRBJ2-1 | TRBD2 | few | TRBV5-1 | 15 | CASSLSGGSGNEQFF | TGCGCCAGCAGCTTGAGCGGGGGGTCGGGCAATGAGCAGTTCTTC
TRBJ1-2 | TRBD1 | . | TRBV19 | 14 | CASSTGTGNYGYTF | TGTGCCAGTAGTACAGGGACAGGGAACTATGGCTACACCTTC
TRBJ1-5 | TRBD1 | . | TRBV5-6 | 16 | CASSLEGQGLNQPQHF | TGTGCCAGCAGCCTGGAAGGACAGGGACTCAATCAGCCCCAGCATTTT
TRBJ2-7 | TRBD2 | few | TRBV6-6 | 15 | CASSLGSGGAYEQYF | TGTGCCAGCAGTCTGGGGAGCGGGGGGGCCTACGAGCAGTACTTC
TRBJ1-1 | . | . | TRBV30 | 13 | CAWSPPPETEAFF | TGTGCCTGGAGTCCCCCCCCGGAGACTGAAGCTTTCTTT
TRBJ2-7 | . | . | TRBV6-6 | 12 | CASRGIQYEQYF | TGTGCCAGTCGGGGGATCCAATACGAGCAGTACTTC
TRBJ2-5 | TRBD1 | . | TRBV6-1 | 13 | CASSRTGQETQYF | TGTGCCAGCAGTAGGACAGGTCAAGAGACCCAGTACTTC
TRBJ2-1 | . | . | TRBV6-4 | 18 | CASSDAFTTSSSYNEQFF | TGTGCCAGCAGTGACGCCTTTACTACGTCTAGCTCCTACAATGAGCAGTTCTTC
TRBJ2-5 | TRBD2 | . | TRBV7-8 | 16 | CASSSPTSGMGKTQYF | TGTGCCAGCAGCTCACCGACTAGCGGGATGGGAAAGACCCAGTACTTC
TRBJ2-2 | TRBD2 | . | TRBV5-6 | 17 | CASSFLGGGNDTGELFF | TGTGCCAGCAGCTTTCTAGGCGGGGGGAATGACACCGGGGAGCTGTTTTTT
TRBJ1-3 | . | . | TRBV2 | 15 | CASSTGTFSGNTIYF | TGTGCCAGCAGCACCGGGACTTTCTCTGGAAACACCATATATTTT
TRBJ1-5 | . | . | TRBV2 | 14 | CASGGGAGSQPQHF | TGTGCCAGCGGCGGGGGGGCAGGGAGTCAGCCCCAGCATTTT
TRBJ2-1 | TRBD2 | few | TRBV4-1 | 14 | CASSGGRLAVEQFF | TGCGCCAGCAGTGGGGGACGACTAGCGGTTGAGCAGTTCTTC
TRBJ2-3 | TRBD2 | . | TRBV7-2 | 18 | CASSFALLAGGSTDTQYF | TGTGCCAGCAGCTTTGCCCTACTAGCGGGGGGAAGCACAGATACGCAGTATTTT
TRBJ1-5 | TRBD1 | . | TRBV4-2 | 18 | CASSQDPGQGFSNQPQHF | TGTGCCAGCAGCCAAGACCCGGGACAGGGTTTCAGCAATCAGCCCCAGCATTTT
TRBJ2-7 | TRBD1 | . | TRBV7-6 | 14 | CASSQSPGQYEQYF | TGTGCCAGCAGCCAAAGTCCGGGACAGTACGAGCAGTACTTC
TRBJ2-7 | . | . | TRBV19 | 15 | CASSIGGGSSYEQYF | TGTGCCAGTAGTATAGGCGGAGGGAGCTCCTACGAGCAGTACTTC
TRBJ2-2 | . | . | TRBV6-5 | 14 | CASSHGSGTGELFF | TGTGCCAGCAGTCACGGGAGCGGGACCGGGGAGCTGTTTTTT
TRBJ2-7 | . | few | TRBV30 | 12 | CAWSVQGYEQYF | TGTGCCTGGAGTGTACAGGGTTACGAGCAGTACTTC
TRBJ2-3 | . | . | TRBV5-1 | 15 | CASSLEGRAVDTQYF | TGCGCCAGCAGCTTGGAAGGCAGGGCAGTTGATACGCAGTATTTT
TRBJ2-6 | TRBD1 | . | TRBV19 | 16 | CASSHLGGSGANVLTF | TGTGCCAGTAGTCACTTAGGGGGCTCCGGGGCCAACGTCCTGACTTTC
TRBJ2-7 | TRBD2 | . | TRBV7-2 | 15 | CASSLSIMGGGEQYF | TGTGCCAGCAGCTTGTCCATTATGGGGGGGGGCGAGCAGTACTTC
TRBJ2-2 | . | . | TRBV9 | 14 | CASSVKLNTGELFF | TGTGCCAGCAGCGTGAAACTGAACACCGGGGAGCTGTTTTTT
TRBJ2-4 | TRBD2 | few | TRBV5-3 | 14 | CAETSGGPKNIQYF | TGTGCCGAGACTAGCGGGGGACCCAAAAACATTCAGTACTTC
TRBJ1-1 | TRBD1 | . | TRBV9 | 14 | CASSITQGAGKAFF | TGTGCCAGCAGCATTACCCAGGGGGCGGGTAAAGCTTTCTTT
TRBJ2-4 | TRBD2 | . | TRBV5-1 | 18 | CASSFGGTSGIDKNIQYF | TGCGCCAGCAGCTTTGGGGGGACCAGCGGGATAGACAAAAACATTCAGTACTTC